These T cell receptor beta chains were read from a single sample in a study of PD-1 blockade in classical Hodgkin lymphoma. Data came from immunoSEQ multiplex PCR; TCRdb stores just in-frame clones and leaves some out. The sample consists of 30,000 to 35,000 clones, about 88% of them appearing once. The sequences come from CD4+ T cells from blood, collected before the fourth cycle of nivolumab. The receptors here all came from a human donor with classical Hodgkin lymphoma. Each CDR3 is given with its conserved first and last residue. Each record gives: D gene, J gene, V gene, CDR3 length, clone size, CDR3 DNA, CDR3 protein. D genes are given only for firm matches. A row's size may be missing; if present it is once, few, many or a size class.

-	TRBJ2-3	TRBV27	17	-	TGTGCCAGCAGTTTATCTGGGCGGTTATCTAGCACAGATACGCAGTATTTT	CASSLSGRLSSTDTQYF
-	TRBJ2-7	TRBV25-1	11	-	TGTGCCAGCAGTGACCGCCTGGGGCAGTACTTC	CASSDRLGQYF
-	TRBJ2-3	TRBV9	15	-	TGTGCCAGCAGCCCCCAGACATTCGGCACAGATACGCAGTATTTT	CASSPQTFGTDTQYF
TRBD1	TRBJ1-1	TRBV18	20	-	TGTGCCAGCTCACCACCGTATGGGACAGGGGGCGTTAAATCCCCCACTGAAGCTTTCTTT	CASSPPYGTGGVKSPTEAFF
-	TRBJ2-1	TRBV11-2	13	-	TGTGCCAGCAGCTGGGGGGCCTACAATGAGCAGTTCTTC	CASSWGAYNEQFF
TRBD1	TRBJ2-7	TRBV6-1	15	-	TGTGCCAGCAGTGAAACCGGACAGGGGGCGGGGGAGCAGTACTTC	CASSETGQGAGEQYF
TRBD1	TRBJ2-7	TRBV5-6	14	-	TGTGCCAGCAGCTTGGGACAGGGTCAGTACGAGCAGTACTTC	CASSLGQGQYEQYF
-	TRBJ2-3	TRBV29-1	13	-	TGCAGCGTTGCTGGCCAGAACACAGATACGCAGTATTTT	CSVAGQNTDTQYF
-	TRBJ2-3	TRBV7-2	16	-	TGTGCCAGCAGCGTGGCCGGGCTAGCCGCTTCAGATACGCAGTATTTT	CASSVAGLAASDTQYF
-	TRBJ2-5	TRBV5-6	12	-	TGTGCCAGCAGCTCCACTAGGGAGACCCAGTACTTC	CASSSTRETQYF
TRBD1	TRBJ2-5	TRBV5-1	14	-	TGCGCCAGCAGCGCTGGGACAGTCCAAGAGACCCAGTACTTC	CASSAGTVQETQYF
TRBD1	TRBJ1-6	TRBV7-9	13	few	TGTGCCAGCGCACGGGACAGGAATTCACCCCTCCACTTT	CASARDRNSPLHF
-	TRBJ2-7	TRBV7-8	17	-	TGTGCCAGCAGCTTAGGAGGGGTACTAGCTGGAGAGGGAGAGCAGTACTTC	CASSLGGVLAGEGEQYF
-	TRBJ1-4	TRBV18	15	-	TGTGCCAGCTCACCACCGGCGGACGTCCCCGAAAAACTGTTTTTT	CASSPPADVPEKLFF
TRBD1	TRBJ1-4	TRBV5-6	17	-	TGTGCCAGCAGCTTGGTCTCAGTGGGGACAGGGAGCGAAAAACTGTTTTTT	CASSLVSVGTGSEKLFF
TRBD2	TRBJ2-3	TRBV5-6	16	-	TGTGCCAGCAGCTTGCGATTAGGGAGGGGTACAGATACGCAGTATTTT	CASSLRLGRGTDTQYF
TRBD1	TRBJ2-3	TRBV4-3	16	-	TGCGCCAGCAGCCACTCGGGACAGGGTAGCCCAGATACGCAGTATTTT	CASSHSGQGSPDTQYF
-	TRBJ1-1	TRBV7-3	15	-	TGTGCCAGCAGCTTAAGGCAAGCAGGCTTTACCGAAGCTTTCTTT	CASSLRQAGFTEAFF
-	TRBJ2-7	TRBV30	14	-	TGTGCCTGGAGTGTGTTACAGCCATCTTACGAGCAGTACTTC	CAWSVLQPSYEQYF
TRBD2	TRBJ2-7	TRBV7-8	16	-	TGTGCCAGCAGCTTAAGCCCTAGCGGGGGATCTACGAAGCAGTACTTC	CASSLSPSGGSTKQYF
TRBD1	TRBJ2-2	TRBV4-3	17	-	TGCGCCAGCAGCCAACAGGCGGGCCAGGGGGCCATAGGGGAGCTGTTTTTT	CASSQQAGQGAIGELFF
-	TRBJ1-2	TRBV7-6	14	few	TGTGCCAGCAAGGGTTTCGGGCCCCTCTATGGCTACACCTTC	CASKGFGPLYGYTF
-	TRBJ2-2	TRBV5-1	14	-	TGCGCCAGCAACCTAGAGGCGAACACCGGGGAGCTGTTTTTT	CASNLEANTGELFF
-	TRBJ1-1	TRBV5-6	13	-	TGTGCCAGCAGCTTGCGGGAGAACACTGAAGCTTTCTTT	CASSLRENTEAFF
-	TRBJ1-2	TRBV7-2	14	-	TGTGCCAGCAGCTTAGACGCGGCTCGAGGTGGCTACACCTTC	CASSLDAARGGYTF
TRBD1	TRBJ2-2	TRBV7-2	15	-	TGTGCCAGCAGCCCGGACAGGGTGAACACCGGGGAGCTGTTTTTT	CASSPDRVNTGELFF
-	TRBJ1-3	TRBV18	17	few	TGTGCCAGCTCACCCGCCCCATCAGGCAGCTCTGGAAACACCATATATTTT	CASSPAPSGSSGNTIYF
-	TRBJ1-2	TRBV19	13	-	TGTGCCAGTAGTCCCGGGTTGGACTATGGCTACACCTTC	CASSPGLDYGYTF
-	TRBJ2-1	TRBV29-1	13	-	TGCAGCTTATCCGGGACACCGTACAATGAGCAGTTCTTC	CSLSGTPYNEQFF
TRBD1	TRBJ2-7	TRBV7-9	14	-	TGTGCCAGCAGCTTAGAGGGGGCATACTACGAGCAGTACTTC	CASSLEGAYYEQYF
TRBD2	TRBJ2-4	TRBV9	14	-	TGTGCCAGCAGCCCTGCGGGGGACCTAAACATTCAGTACTTC	CASSPAGDLNIQYF
-	TRBJ2-3	TRBV19	15	-	TGTGCCAGTAGTGTGACCTCCGGGAGCACAGATACGCAGTATTTT	CASSVTSGSTDTQYF
-	TRBJ2-5	TRBV5-1	13	-	TGCGCCAGCAGCCGGGAAATCCAAGAGACCCAGTACTTC	CASSREIQETQYF
-	TRBJ1-3	TRBV7-9	17	few	TGTGCCAGCAGCTTAGATACCAGGCTTGACTCTGGAAACACCATATATTTT	CASSLDTRLDSGNTIYF
TRBD2	TRBJ2-7	TRBV5-5	16	-	TGTGCCAGCAGCTTGTCTTACTATGCTCGGGAGGGCGAGCAGTACTTC	CASSLSYYAREGEQYF
-	TRBJ1-2	TRBV7-2	12	-	TGTGCCAGCAGCTTCGGGGGCTATGGCTACACCTTC	CASSFGGYGYTF
-	TRBJ1-2	TRBV7-6	14	-	TGTGCCAGCAGCTTAGTTTTGGCTGGCTATGGCTACACCTTC	CASSLVLAGYGYTF
TRBD1	TRBJ1-2	TRBV7-9	15	-	TGTGCCAGCAGCCCCCGGGACAGCCCAAATTCGGCCTACACCTTC	CASSPRDSPNSAYTF
TRBD1	TRBJ1-6	TRBV10-3	14	few	TGTGCCATCAGTGAGGGACAGGGAAATTCACCCCTCCACTTT	CAISEGQGNSPLHF
TRBD1	TRBJ2-7	TRBV7-2	14	-	TGTGCCAGCAGCCCCACGACAGGGACCCACGAGCAGTACTTC	CASSPTTGTHEQYF
-	TRBJ1-5	TRBV18	17	once	TGTGCCAGCTCACCGGGGGGAGGGGAGCGCAGCAATCAGCCCCAGCATTTT	CASSPGGGERSNQPQHF
TRBD1	TRBJ1-2	TRBV19	15	few	TGTGCCAGTAGTATACCTTCGGGACAGGTTTATGGCTACACCTTC	CASSIPSGQVYGYTF
-	TRBJ2-1	TRBV2	15	-	TGTGCCAGCGGGGGGAACAGGGGTCTCAAGTTAGGGCAGTTCTTC	CASGGNRGLKLGQFF
-	TRBJ1-1	TRBV21-1	15	few	TGTGCCAGCAGCAACCAGACAGCAATGAACACTGAAGCTTTCTTT	CASSNQTAMNTEAFF
TRBD2	TRBJ2-5	TRBV7-7	15	-	TGTGCCAGCAGCCGGTGGACTAGCGAGAAAGAGACCCAGTACTTC	CASSRWTSEKETQYF
-	TRBJ1-2	TRBV19	14	-	TGTGCCAGTAGTACCTGGGGGGCTGAGTATGGCTACACCTTC	CASSTWGAEYGYTF
TRBD1	TRBJ2-1	TRBV29-1	13	-	TGCAGCGTCGGGACAGATACCTACAATGAGCAGTTCTTC	CSVGTDTYNEQFF
-	TRBJ1-1	TRBV2	14	-	TGTGCCAGTGTAGTGGGGGCCATGAACACTGAAGCTTTCTTT	CASVVGAMNTEAFF
-	TRBJ2-3	TRBV6-1	14	-	TGTGCCAGCAGTTTTTTTTCGGACGGAGATACGCAGTATTTT	CASSFFSDGDTQYF
-	TRBJ1-1	TRBV7-2	13	-	TGTGCCAGCAGCTTAGTTGGTGCTGCTGAAGCTTTCTTT	CASSLVGAAEAFF
TRBD1	TRBJ2-3	TRBV2	14	-	TGTGCCAGCGATTGGACAGGGGGGGCAGATACGCAGTATTTT	CASDWTGGADTQYF
-	TRBJ2-5	TRBV2	13	-	TGTGCCAGCAGGAAAGGACAGTTGGAGACCCAGTACTTC	CASRKGQLETQYF
-	TRBJ2-5	TRBV10-3	13	-	TGTGCCAGCAGGAGGGACCAACAAGAGACCCAGTACTTC	CASRRDQQETQYF
-	TRBJ2-3	TRBV29-1	12	-	TGCAGCGTTGTGGGGGGCACAGATACGCAGTATTTT	CSVVGGTDTQYF
-	TRBJ1-5	TRBV7-9	15	few	TGTGCCAGCAGCCTAAACTCGGGTGGGGATCAGCCCCAGCATTTT	CASSLNSGGDQPQHF
-	TRBJ1-2	TRBV4-2	14	-	TGTGCCAGCAGCCAAGATGATCGGAACTATGGCTACACCTTC	CASSQDDRNYGYTF
TRBD1	TRBJ1-4	TRBV2	16	-	TGTGCCAGCAGTGACGGGACAGGGCAGACTAATGAAAAACTGTTTTTT	CASSDGTGQTNEKLFF